The 2 T cell receptor beta chains given below trace back to one sample, sequenced in a study of blood T cell repertoires in COVID-19. Using immunoSEQ multiplex PCR, the repertoire was profiled, and TCRdb retains in-frame clones only, with some absent. The profile covers fewer than 300,000 clones, with around 85% appearing a single time and over 1.3% taken by the ten largest. Sequenced material: peripheral blood. The receptors come from a human donor with COVID-19, enrolled during active disease. The donor label of this sample is uncertain.

This rearrangement joins TRBV7-6 to TRBJ2-7, with a weak D call TRBD2 (6 bases). This CDR3 has 15 amino acids. V was trimmed by 4 bases and J by 2 bases, leaving 15 bases between them. Germline CDR1 is SGHVS and CDR2 is FNYEAQ. The CDR3 DNA is TGTGCCAGCAGCTCAGGCTTTAGCGGTCCCTACGAGCAGTACTTC. Residues: CASSSGFSGPYEQYF.

The rearrangement links TRBV6-4 to TRBJ2-3; D is unresolved. The CDR3 runs to 14 residues. Trimming stripped 6 bases from V and 6 bases from J, with 16 bases between. Germline loops: CDR1 MRHNA, CDR2 SNTAGT. The CDR3, as DNA: TGTGCCAGCAGCCCCGTAGGCGGCTCCGATACGCAGTATTTT. This gives the protein CASSPVGGSDTQYF.